The entry below describes one T cell receptor beta chain. Its target is not known. The data were produced by immunoSEQ multiplex PCR, yet TCRdb's version contains in-frame clones alone and is incomplete. The sample contains about 140,000 clones, 80% to 90% of which appear only once. This sample is part of a study of T cell responses to AZD1222 COVID-19 vaccine. Broader study findings: No day 14 peak samples; only post-peak repertoires were characterized. Researchers report vaccine-associated CD4 TCRs spanning spike, with dominance at 160-218 and 743-854. Donors were mostly white British, more females; clonal diversity possibly underestimated.

The CDR3 loop spans 14 amino acids. Germline CDR1 MDHEN, CDR2 SYDVKM. Trimming stripped 7 bases from V and 1 base from J, with 11 bases between. Material: peripheral blood, obtained on day 0 of AZD1222 vaccination. This clonotype was obtained from an adult in good health. The J gene is TRBJ1-5, the V gene TRBV28; a weak D match, TRBD1 (5 bases). The CDR3 region has the DNA TGTGCCAGCACTGGGGGGGGGAGCAATCAGCCCCAGCATTTT. Translating gives CASTGGGSNQPQHF.